The clone carrying this TCR beta chain was seen a few times. This sample was included in a study of blood T cell repertoires in COVID-19. Across the study: Collection of acute and convalescent COVID-19 samples took place in the United States, Italy and Spain. T cells, B-cell-depleted T cells, or PBMCs supplied cDNA or gDNA.

There are 14 residues in the CDR3. The germline CDR1 and CDR2 sequences are SGHAT and FQNNGV. The germline V and J ends were trimmed by 7 bases and 6 bases, with 15 bases remaining between them. Per the study methods: Reference gene primer amplification in the assay estimated nucleated cell counts. The assay was immunoSEQ multiplex PCR, and TCRdb's table has in-frame clones only and misses some. D and trimming were read from the DNA, whereas the V and J calls and clone size are those reported in that table. Of some 350,000 clones listed, about four fifths are singletons. This sequence originates from a man aged 30 to 45 with active or convalescent COVID-19. The gene calls are TRBV11-2 and TRBJ2-2; D is unclear. Input material: peripheral blood. CDR3 amino acids: CASMPRHSPGELFF. The CDR3 DNA follows: TGTGCCAGCATGCCCCGACACTCCCCCGGGGAGCTGTTTTTT.